This T cell receptor (beta chain) was sequenced during a study of T cell changes during pregnancy in multiple sclerosis. Assay: immunoSEQ multiplex PCR; the TCRdb copy retains only in-frame clones and omits some. The sample yields more than 35,000 clones, 90% to 95% seen once. This sample comprised CD4+ T cells from peripheral blood mononuclear cells, obtained in the third trimester of pregnancy. The source of this sequence is a female donor in good health, enrolled as a control in a pregnancy study.

The CDR3 nucleotides are TGTGCCAGCAGCTTAAGGCGGACAGGGAACCCTGGGGCCAACGTCCTGACTTTC. It translates to CASSLRRTGNPGANVLTF. V and J are TRBV7-2 and TRBJ2-6; 8 nucleotides align to TRBD1. The CDR3 covers 18 residues. V was pared by 2 bases and J by 2 bases, with 8 bases of the junction left unmatched. Germline CDR1 and CDR2: SGHTA and FQGNSA.